One TCR beta chain is described in this entry. The sample is drawn from a study of long-term antiretroviral therapy in people with HIV. Every HIV-positive participant received treatment in the United States. Sequencing relied on immunoSEQ assay v3.0, run at survey level. The table came from immunoSEQ multiplex PCR; TCRdb's copy has only in-frame clones and leaves some out. The profile shows under 20,000 clones, approximately 78% of them singletons. The CDR3 consists of 12 residues. V was trimmed by 2 bases and J by 9 bases, leaving 8 bases between them. Germline loops: CDR1 MDHEN, CDR2 SYDVKM. The sequence was collected from a man between 18 and 29 years old with HIV. The chain combines TRBV28 with TRBJ2-1; D is uncertain. Sequenced material: unsorted PBMCs, taken 0.3 years after starting antiretroviral therapy. The CDR3, as DNA: TGTGCCAGCAGTTTAATCCGGACTGAGCAGTTCTTC. Its protein is CASSLIRTEQFF.